This TCR beta chain came from a study of blood T cells in healthy people across ages. This clonotype was seen a few times. Donor samples were obtained from healthy Caucasian individuals from Russia, aged roughly 6 to 90. It was with a sample-barcoded 5' primer and a J-beta primer mix that a second PCR of about 6 to 12 cycles was run. TCRdb re-called the 5' RACE reads with MiXCR, one entry per CDR3 protein. The sample includes about 640,000 distinct CDR3 sequences, roughly 53% of them seen just once. The germline CDR1 and CDR2 sequences are DFQATT and SNEGSKA (reference sequence). V was trimmed by 1 base and J by 5 bases, leaving 14 bases between them. The CDR3 is 14 residues long.

Sequences were obtained from blood. This chain connects TRBV20-1 to TRBJ1-1; a possible D gene is TRBD1 (6 bases). The sequence was obtained from a man aged 60 to 75 in good health. CDR3 sequence: CSARGGGGGTEAFF. The CDR3, as DNA: TGCAGTGCTAGAGGCGGAGGGGGGGGGACTGAAGCTTTCTTT.